This T cell receptor beta chain was identified during a study of breast tumors, draining lymph nodes, adjacent tissues. Of note for this clonotype: The antigen is unknown. This clone may be a read error of a much larger clone one base away.

The CDR3 consists of 16 residues. The germline gives CDR1 SGHNT, CDR2 YYREEE (reference sequence). Study conclusions and caveats: Tumor and nontumor repertoires were significantly more similar in luminal-like than in basal-like breast cancer. Findings are consistent with lymph node origin and intratumoral expansion of most tumor T cells.

TCRdb re-derived calls from the multiplex PCR reads in MiXCR, one entry per CDR3 protein. The sample carries around 130,000 distinct CDR3 sequences, less than 20% recorded once. The lymph nodes were axillary draining lymph nodes from breast cancer patients. The source material was axillary lymph node tissue. The J gene is TRBJ2-3, the V gene TRBV5-4; TRBD1 is a possible D gene (7 bases). The receptor was derived from a female donor with breast cancer. Some clones in this sample may be carry-over from other donors' samples. CDR3 loop: CVSSPTRQGGTDMQYF. The CDR3 DNA is TGTGTCAGCAGCCCCACCAGACAGGGAGGTACAGATATGCAGTATTTT.